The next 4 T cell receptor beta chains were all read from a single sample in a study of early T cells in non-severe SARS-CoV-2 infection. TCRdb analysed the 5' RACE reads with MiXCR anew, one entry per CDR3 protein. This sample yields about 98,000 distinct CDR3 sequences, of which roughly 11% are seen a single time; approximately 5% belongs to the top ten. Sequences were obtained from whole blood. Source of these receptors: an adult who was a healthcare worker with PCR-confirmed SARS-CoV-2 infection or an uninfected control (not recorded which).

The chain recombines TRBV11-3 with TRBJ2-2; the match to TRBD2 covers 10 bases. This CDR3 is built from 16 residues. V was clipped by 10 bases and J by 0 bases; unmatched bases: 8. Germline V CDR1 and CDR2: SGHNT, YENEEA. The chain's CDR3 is CANNAGLASNTGELFF. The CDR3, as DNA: TGTGCCAACAACGCGGGACTAGCGTCGAACACCGGGGAGCTGTTTTTT.

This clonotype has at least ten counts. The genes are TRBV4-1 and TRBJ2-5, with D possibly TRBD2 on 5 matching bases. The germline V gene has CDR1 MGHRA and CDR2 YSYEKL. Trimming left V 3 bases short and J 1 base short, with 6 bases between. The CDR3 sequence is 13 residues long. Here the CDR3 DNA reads TGCGCCAGCAGCCAGAGGGCCCAAGAGACCCAGTACTTC. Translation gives CASSQRAQETQYF.

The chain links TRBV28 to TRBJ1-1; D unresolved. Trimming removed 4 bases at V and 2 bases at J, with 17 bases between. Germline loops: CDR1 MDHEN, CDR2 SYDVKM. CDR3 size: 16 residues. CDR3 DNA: TGTGCCAGCAGTTCTGGTAAACTGGAAGGCAACACTGAAGCTTTCTTT. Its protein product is CASSSGKLEGNTEAFF.

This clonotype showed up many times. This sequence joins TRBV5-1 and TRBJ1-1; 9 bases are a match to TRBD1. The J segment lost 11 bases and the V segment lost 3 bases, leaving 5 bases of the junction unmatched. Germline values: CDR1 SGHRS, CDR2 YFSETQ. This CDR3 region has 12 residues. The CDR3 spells CASSWTGVGAFF. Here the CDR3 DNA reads TGCGCCAGCAGCTGGACAGGGGTCGGGGCTTTCTTT.